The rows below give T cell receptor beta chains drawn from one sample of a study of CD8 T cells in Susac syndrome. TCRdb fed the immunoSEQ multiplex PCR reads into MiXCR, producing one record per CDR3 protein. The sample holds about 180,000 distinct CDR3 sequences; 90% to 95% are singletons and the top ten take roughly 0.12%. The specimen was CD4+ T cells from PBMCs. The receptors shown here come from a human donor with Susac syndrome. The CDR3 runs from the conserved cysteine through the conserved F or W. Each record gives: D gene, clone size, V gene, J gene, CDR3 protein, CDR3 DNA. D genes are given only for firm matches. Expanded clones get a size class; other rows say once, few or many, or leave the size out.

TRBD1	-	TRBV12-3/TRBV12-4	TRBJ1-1	CASTTAGTGEEAFF	TGTGCCAGCACTACCGCCGGGACAGGGGAGGAAGCTTTCTTT
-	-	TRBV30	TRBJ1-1	CAYVNGAKNTEAFF	TGTGCCTACGTTAACGGGGCGAAGAACACTGAAGCTTTCTTT
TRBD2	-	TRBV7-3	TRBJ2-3	CASSILTSGGTDTQYF	TGTGCCAGCAGCATTTTGACTAGCGGGGGGACAGATACGCAGTATTTT
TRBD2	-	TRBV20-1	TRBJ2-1	CSADGTSVYNEQFF	TGCAGTGCAGACGGGACTAGCGTTTACAATGAGCAGTTCTTC
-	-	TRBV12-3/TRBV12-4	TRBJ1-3	CASSSQVYSGNTIYF	TGTGCCAGCAGTTCACAGGTTTACTCTGGAAACACCATATATTTT
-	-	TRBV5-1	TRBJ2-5	CASSLGIQGWAKETQYF	TGCGCCAGCAGCTTAGGGATTCAGGGTTGGGCAAAAGAGACCCAGTACTTC
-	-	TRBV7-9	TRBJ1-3	CASSRTSPAGGNTIYF	TGTGCCAGCAGCAGGACTAGTCCCGCGGGGGGAAACACCATATATTTT
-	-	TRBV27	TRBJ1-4	CASRNRATNEKLFF	TGTGCCAGCAGGAACAGGGCCACTAATGAAAAACTGTTTTTT
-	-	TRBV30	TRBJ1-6	CAWGLGAAGTPLHF	TGTGCCTGGGGACTCGGGGCAGCTGGAACACCCCTCCACTTT
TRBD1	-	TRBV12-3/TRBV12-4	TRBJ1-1	CASNGQVNTEAFF	TGTGCCAGCAACGGACAGGTTAACACTGAAGCTTTCTTT
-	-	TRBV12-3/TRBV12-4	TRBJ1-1	CASSLLGVTEAFF	TGTGCCAGCAGTTTATTAGGGGTCACTGAAGCTTTCTTT
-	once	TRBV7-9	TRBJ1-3	CASSPLRLAGNTIYF	TGTGCCAGCAGCCCATTAAGGCTGGCTGGAAACACCATATATTTT
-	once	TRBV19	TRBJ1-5	CASRSGRLDQPQHF	TGTGCCAGTAGGTCGGGACGGCTGGATCAGCCCCAGCATTTT
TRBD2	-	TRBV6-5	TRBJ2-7	CASSLIGGGPQEQYF	TGTGCCAGCAGTCTAATCGGGGGGGGACCCCAAGAGCAGTACTTC
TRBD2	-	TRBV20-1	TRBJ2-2	CSARGAGDTGELFF	TGCAGTGCTAGAGGGGCGGGGGACACCGGGGAGCTGTTTTTT
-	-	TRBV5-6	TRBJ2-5	CASSLAGPGQETQYF	TGTGCCAGCAGCTTGGCCGGGCCAGGGCAAGAGACCCAGTACTTC
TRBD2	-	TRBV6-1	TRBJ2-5	CASSEMGGGRQETQYF	TGTGCCAGCAGTGAGATGGGCGGGGGGCGCCAAGAGACCCAGTACTTC
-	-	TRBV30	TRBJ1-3	CAWSSDNYSGNTIYF	TGTGCCTGGAGTTCCGACAATTACTCTGGAAACACCATATATTTT
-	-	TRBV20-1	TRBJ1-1	CSARNSPNTEAFF	TGCAGTGCTAGAAACTCGCCGAACACTGAAGCTTTCTTT
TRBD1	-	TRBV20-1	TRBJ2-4	CSAEDRLAKNIQYF	TGCAGTGCCGAGGACAGGTTAGCCAAAAACATTCAGTACTTC
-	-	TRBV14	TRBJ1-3	CARQEGEGDGERAGNTIYF	TGTGCCAGGCAAGAGGGCGAGGGGGACGGAGAAAGAGCTGGAAACACCATATATTTT
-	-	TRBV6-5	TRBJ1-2	CASSSNRGYTF	TGTGCCAGCAGTTCGAACAGGGGCTACACCTTC
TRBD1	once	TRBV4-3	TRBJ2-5	CASSQEVGTGLGETQYF	TGCGCCAGCAGCCAAGAGGTGGGGACAGGGCTAGGAGAGACCCAGTACTTC
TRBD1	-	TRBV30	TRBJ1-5	CAWRATGGGQPQHF	TGTGCCTGGAGGGCGACAGGGGGCGGTCAGCCCCAGCATTTT
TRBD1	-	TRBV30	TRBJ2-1	CAWSGDRNYNEQFF	TGTGCCTGGAGTGGGGACAGAAATTACAATGAGCAGTTCTTC
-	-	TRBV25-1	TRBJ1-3	CASRDDRNSGNTIYF	TGTGCCAGCAGGGACGACAGGAACTCTGGAAACACCATATATTTT
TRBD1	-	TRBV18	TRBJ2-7	CASSPKGTVNYEQYF	TGTGCCAGCTCACCTAAGGGGACAGTTAACTACGAGCAGTACTTC
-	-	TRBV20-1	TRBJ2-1	CSAREPGGTYNEQFF	TGCAGTGCTAGAGAGCCGGGGGGCACCTACAATGAGCAGTTCTTC
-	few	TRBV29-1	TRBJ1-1	CSVDRGNTEAFF	TGCAGCGTTGATCGGGGGAACACTGAAGCTTTCTTT
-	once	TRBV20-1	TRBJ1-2	CSARDFGGDYGYTF	TGCAGTGCTAGAGATTTCGGGGGTGACTATGGCTACACCTTC